This TCR beta chain stems from a study of shared clonotypes between healthy human individuals. Study information: Each donor's CD4 naive and CD4 memory cells filled three plates apiece, CD8 naive two, and CD8 memory one.

Details on this clone: As yet, its antigen is unknown.

Notes on the study in general: Among the subsets, naive ones generally showed larger estimated richness than memory ones. For naive CD4 cells, roughly 5% of clonotypes were shared across a handful of donors.

It was across several immunoSEQ plates that each subset's genomic DNA was evenly split. Using immunoSEQ multiplex PCR, the repertoire was profiled, and TCRdb retains in-frame clones only, with some absent. The table records 2 million to 3 million clones, roughly 93% of them present only once. This CDR3 comprises 16 residues. V lost 0 bases and J lost 1, with 13 bases in between. Germline lookup yields CDR1 LNHNV and CDR2 YYDKDF (reference sequence). This receptor was taken from a man younger than 35 in good health. Some clones in this sample may be carry-over from other donors' samples. Sequencing input: naive CD4+ T cells from PBMCs. This sample's subset: CD45RA+ positively selected. The chain couples TRBV15 to TRBJ2-7; no firm D call. The CDR3 DNA follows: TGTGCCACCAGCAGAGATCTGGCGCCTATTTCCTACGAGCAGTACTTC. It specifies CATSRDLAPISYEQYF.